This T cell receptor beta chain originates from a study of blood T cell repertoires in COVID-19. Study-level information: The origin of the acute and convalescent COVID-19 samples was the United States, Italy and Spain. PBMCs, B-cell-depleted T cells, or T cells provided the cDNA or gDNA that made up the material.

Trimming removed 2 bases from V and 6 bases from J, with 12 bases in between. The CDR3 has 14 residues. In germline, CDR1 is SGHAT, CDR2 FQNNGV. In the study's own analysis: Quantification of nucleated cells was approximated via reference gene primer amplification. Here immunoSEQ multiplex PCR was the method, and the copy in TCRdb shows in-frame clones only, minus some. Clonal size and the V and J genes are those of that table, whereas D and trimming came from the DNA. Among some 300,000 clones listed, about nine tenths were seen once. The TCR sequence derives from a woman in her 30s who had recovered from COVID-19. The chain has TRBV11-2 and TRBJ2-3; D possibly corresponds to TRBD1 (5 bases). The sample taken for sequencing was peripheral blood. This CDR3 is CASSLSQGGDTQYF. The DNA for the CDR3 is TGTGCCAGCAGCTTAAGCCAGGGCGGCGATACGCAGTATTTT.